This T cell receptor beta chain was obtained from a study of long-term antiretroviral therapy in people with HIV. Study-wide findings and caveats: In samples taken after ART, diversity increased but remained below transplant donor control levels. Viral resistance, ART adherence and therapy changes all lacked available data.

In its sample, this clone was seen once. Its antigen remains unknown. Each sample contained about 0.85-11 million cryopreserved PBMC, thawed before DNA extraction. Per germline, CDR1 SGHVS and CDR2 FQNEAQ. The V end lost 8 bases, the J end lost 4 bases, and 14 bases lay between the germline ends. This CDR3 is 13 amino acids long. Researchers ran immunoSEQ v3.0 at survey level. TCRdb keeps only in-frame clones here, not all; method: immunoSEQ multiplex PCR. The sample carries about 18,000 clones, about three quarters recorded once. This receptor was taken from a woman between 35 and 50 years old with HIV. This chain links TRBV7-8 with TRBJ2-5; D possibly corresponds to TRBD2 (5 bases). Sequenced here: unsorted PBMCs, sampled at the start of antiretroviral therapy, before treatment. CDR3 sequence (DNA): TGTGCCAGCGGCCGCCAGGAGGCAGAGACCCAGTACTTC. Residues: CASGRQEAETQYF.